These T cell receptor beta chains were read from a single sample in a study of cytomegalovirus exposure and HLA in healthy donors. Some clones are missing from TCRdb's copy, which holds only in-frame ones; the method was immunoSEQ multiplex PCR. The sample shows 200,000 to 250,000 clones, approximately 85% of them seen only once. Material: PBMCs. The source is a woman aged 40 to 50 in good health and CMV-seronegative. Each CDR3 is given with its conserved first and last residue. D genes are given only for firm matches. For some rows the clone size is stated as once, few or many, or as a class when expanded; others skip it.

D: TRBD2
V: TRBV5-1
size: -
J: TRBJ2-2
DNA: TGCGCCAGCAGCTTGGAGGGAGGGAACGCCGGGGAGCTGTTTTTT
CDR3: CASSLEGGNAGELFF

D: -
V: TRBV2
size: -
J: TRBJ1-2
DNA: TGTGCCAGCAGTGAACGGCAGGGCTATGGCTACACCTTC
CDR3: CASSERQGYGYTF

D: TRBD2
V: TRBV6-5
size: few
J: TRBJ2-7
DNA: TGTGCCAGCAGTTACTCTTTGGCGGGAGGGGGCTACGAGCAGTACTTC
CDR3: CASSYSLAGGGYEQYF

D: -
V: TRBV11-2
size: -
J: TRBJ2-7
DNA: TGTGCCAGCAGCTTAGTCAGGGGAAGCGAGCAGTACTTC
CDR3: CASSLVRGSEQYF

D: -
V: TRBV9
size: -
J: TRBJ2-2
DNA: TGTGCCAGCAGCGTAGCATACTCCGGGGAGCTGTTTTTT
CDR3: CASSVAYSGELFF

D: -
V: TRBV27
size: few
J: TRBJ2-1
DNA: TGTGCCAGCAGTCCCACAGGGCCGGGGATTCGGTACAATGAGCAGTTCTTC
CDR3: CASSPTGPGIRYNEQFF

D: -
V: TRBV4-1
size: -
J: TRBJ1-2
DNA: TGCGCCAGCAGCCAAGGAAGGAGGACGAACTATGGCTACACCTTC
CDR3: CASSQGRRTNYGYTF

D: -
V: TRBV6-5
size: -
J: TRBJ2-2
DNA: TGTGCCAGCAGTTACTCGCTCGGGACGAACACCGGGGAGCTGTTTTTT
CDR3: CASSYSLGTNTGELFF

D: -
V: TRBV28
size: -
J: TRBJ2-3
DNA: TGTGCCAGCAGCCTGGGGGGGGCCGCAGATACGCAGTATTTT
CDR3: CASSLGGAADTQYF

D: TRBD2
V: TRBV29-1
size: -
J: TRBJ2-1
DNA: TGCAGCGCTTTAACTAGCGGGAGGATTTATGAGCAGTTCTTC
CDR3: CSALTSGRIYEQFF

D: TRBD2
V: TRBV28
size: few
J: TRBJ2-7
DNA: TGTGCCAGCAGTTTATTTAACGCGGGAGCCCTCCTTGCCGAGCAGTACTTC
CDR3: CASSLFNAGALLAEQYF